Below are 31 T cell receptor beta chains sequenced from a single sample in a study of neurological immune-mediated disorders. From the 5' RACE reads, TCRdb called clonotypes with MiXCR, one entry per CDR3 protein. The sample holds around 62,000 distinct CDR3 sequences, 3.5% to 4.5% seen once. Sequences were obtained from PBMCs. The receptors here all came from a man between 45 and 60 years old with multiple sclerosis.

About this clonotype itself: This could be a read error, since a much larger clone is one nucleotide away. V and J are TRBV20-1 and TRBJ2-1, with D perhaps matching TRBD1 or TRBD2 (6 bases each). The germline V gene encodes CDR1 DFQATT and CDR2 SNEGSKA (reference sequence). This CDR3 has 15 amino acids. Written as DNA, the CDR3 is TGCAGCGCCGGGATAGCGGTGCCCCTAGGGGGTGAGCAGTTCTTC. Amino acids: CSAGIAVPLGGEQFF.

This clonotype occurred many times. V and J are TRBV7-9 and TRBJ1-2; tentative D call: TRBD1 (5 bases). The germline V gene has CDR1 SEHNR and CDR2 FQNEAQ (reference sequence). The length of the CDR3 is 13 residues. Trimming cost V 5 bases and J 7 bases, with 14 bases left between them. The CDR3: CASSPGLSFGYTF. DNA of the CDR3: TGTGCCAGCAGCCCGGGACTGAGTTTTGGCTACACCTTC. Filled out from reference TRBV7-9 and TRBJ1-2, the complete variable domain reads DTGVSQNPRHKITKRGQNVTFRCDPISEHNRLYWYRQTLGQGPEFLTYFQNEAQLEKSRLLSDRFSAERPKGSFSTLEIQRTEQGDSAMYLCASSPGLSFGYTFGSGTRLTVV.

In this sample, this clonotype turned up many times. The chain joins TRBV29-1 to TRBJ2-5; tentatively, D is TRBD1 or TRBD2 (6 bases each). The CDR3 loop spans 16 amino acids. The V gene lost 0 bases and the J gene lost 2 bases, with 16 bases spanning the gap. Per germline, CDR1 SQVTM and CDR2 ANQGSEA. The CDR3 is CSVEDGVKGGQETQYF. In DNA form, the CDR3 reads TGCAGCGTTGAAGATGGGGTGAAGGGGGGACAAGAGACCCAGTACTTC.

In its sample, this clonotype was seen many times. The chain uses TRBV18 and TRBJ2-7, with a possible D match to TRBD1 (6 bases). This CDR3 is 15 amino acids long. CDR1 is KGHSH and CDR2 is LQKENI in the germline V gene. V gave up 1 base and J gave up 2 bases, with 12 bases separating them. CDR3 sequence: CASSPLGRGPYEQYF. CDR3 nucleotide sequence: TGTGCCAGCTCACCACTTGGCAGGGGACCCTACGAGCAGTACTTC.

This clonotype was counted many times. V usage is TRBV7-9 and J usage is TRBJ2-7; maybe TRBD2 (6 bases). V was clipped by 5 bases and J by 5 bases, with 16 bases between them. Per germline, CDR1 SEHNR and CDR2 FQNEAQ (reference sequence). The CDR3 spans 14 residues. CDR3 region: CASSPRGASHEQYF. The CDR3 nucleotides are TGTGCCAGCAGCCCCCGCGGGGCTTCGCACGAGCAGTACTTC.

This clonotype was recorded many times. The chain couples TRBV7-2 to TRBJ2-7; 9 positions match TRBD2. Germline values: CDR1 SGHTA, CDR2 FQGNSA. V lost 4 bases and J lost 4; bases outside the gene matches: 11. The CDR3 loop spans 16 amino acids. Here the CDR3 DNA reads TGTGCCAGCAGCTCCCGGGCGAGCGGGGGGCGGTACGAGCAGTACTTC. Residues: CASSSRASGGRYEQYF. The full variable domain, completed using reference TRBV7-2 and TRBJ2-7, is GAGVSQSPSNKVTEKGKDVELRCDPISGHTALYWYRQSLGQGLEFLIYFQGNSAPDKSGLPSDRFSAERTGGSVSTLTIQRTQQEDSAVYLCASSSRASGGRYEQYFGPGTRLTVT.

The J gene is TRBJ2-1, the V gene TRBV5-6; D gene unclear. Trimming cost V 2 bases and J 7 bases, with 13 bases left between them. Germline V gene lookup returns CDR1 SGHDT and CDR2 YYEEEE. This CDR3 is 14 amino acids long. The CDR3 loop reads CASSFFQNGNEQFF. CDR3 nucleotides: TGTGCCAGCAGCTTTTTCCAGAATGGGAATGAGCAGTTCTTC.

Points on this clonotype: The CDR3 does not close with the conserved phenylalanine or tryptophan, likely indicating a read error. The V gene is TRBV7-2, the J gene TRBJ2-6; no clear D gene. CDR1 is SGHTA, CDR2 FQGNSA, per germline. This CDR3 is built from 15 residues. Deletions cut 5 bases from V and 2 bases from J, with 10 bases between. CDR3 in amino acids: CASSDQVAGANVLTI. The DNA of the CDR3 is TGTGCCAGCAGCGACCAGGTAGCTGGGGCCAACGTCCTGACTATC.

At least ten counts were recorded for this clonotype. The rearrangement uses TRBV7-8 and TRBJ2-1, with 12 bases fitting TRBD2. The V and J ends lost 5 bases and 9 bases, in that order; junction bases with no gene match: 8. The CDR3 runs 15 residues. Germline V gene data show CDR1 as SGHVS and CDR2 as FQNEAQ. CDR3 DNA: TGTGCCAGCAGCCCGGGGCCTAGCGGGGGGGGTGAGCAGTTCTTC. Encoded protein: CASSPGPSGGGEQFF.

As for this clonotype: This could be a read error, since a much larger clone is one nucleotide away. The final CDR3 position lacks the conserved phenylalanine or tryptophan, pointing to a likely read error. The limits of the CDR3 on the DNA are not certain, so only TCRdb's listed CDR3 is given. The chain couples TRBV5-1 to TRBJ2-1; whether TRBD2, the table's D call, matches the DNA was not checked. The germline gives CDR1 SGHRS, CDR2 YFSETQ. Both ends counted, the CDR3 spans 13 residues. Here the CDR3 reads CASSLGSSQRPFS.

This clonotype occurred many times. The chain combines TRBV7-3 with TRBJ2-6; D not resolved. Germline values: CDR1 SGHTA, CDR2 FQGTGA. V was clipped by 8 bases and J by 0 bases, with 8 bases between them. This CDR3 is 14 amino acids long. The CDR3 DNA is TGTGCCAGCGGTCTTAGCTCTGGGGCCAACGTCCTGACTTTC. It is translated as CASGLSSGANVLTF.

This clonotype was observed many times. The chain links TRBV5-1 to TRBJ2-5; TRBD2 agrees at 10 bases. This CDR3 spans 15 amino acids. J lost 1 base, V lost 2 bases, and 2 bases had no gene match. The germline V gene encodes CDR1 SGHRS and CDR2 YFSETQ. The CDR3 reads CASSFASGGQETQYF. The CDR3 region has the DNA TGCGCCAGCAGCTTCGCTAGCGGGGGCCAAGAGACCCAGTACTTC.

This clonotype has a count of ten or more. This chain links TRBV9 with TRBJ2-6; D perhaps matches TRBD2 (5 bases). CDR1 is SGDLS, CDR2 YYNGEE, per germline. The CDR3 totals 16 residues. Trimming took 2 bases from V and 0 from J, leaving 9 bases between them. CDR3 sequence reads: CASSVLGGSGANVLTF. The DNA for the CDR3 is TGTGCCAGCAGCGTCCTTGGAGGCTCTGGGGCCAACGTCCTGACTTTC. The full variable domain, completed using reference TRBV9 and TRBJ2-6, is DSGVTQTPKHLITATGQRVTLRCSPRSGDLSVYWYQQSLDQGLQFLIQYYNGEERAKGNILERFSAQQFPDLHSELNLSSLELGDSALYFCASSVLGGSGANVLTFGAGSRLTVL.

The table lists this clonotype with many counts. V gene TRBV5-6 combines with J gene TRBJ2-7; D is uncertain. CDR3 length: 13 residues. Germline values: CDR1 SGHDT, CDR2 YYEEEE. V lost 1 base to trimming and J lost 9 bases, with 14 bases between them. CDR3 nucleotide sequence: TGTGCCAGCAGCTTGAAGGTTTCATCCGGGCAGTACTTC. Protein: CASSLKVSSGQYF.

Worth noting for this clonotype: This may be a read error: a much more frequent sequence differs by one nucleotide. The V call is TRBV6-5, the J call TRBJ1-1; D gene ambiguous. There are 15 residues in the CDR3. Trimming cost V 6 bases and J 0 bases, with 14 bases left between them. The germline CDR1 and CDR2 sequences are MNHEY and SVGAGI. The CDR3 nucleotides are TGTGCCAGCAGAAACCACGGAAAGATGAACACTGAAGCTTTCTTT. This sequence encodes CASRNHGKMNTEAFF.

This clonotype was observed many times. The chain links TRBV24-1 to TRBJ2-4, with a tentative D call TRBD2 (5 bases). This CDR3 has 14 amino acids. V dropped 5 bases and J dropped 1 base, with 8 bases sitting between them. CDR1 and CDR2 (germline): KGHDR, SFDVKD. This CDR3 is CATSGGLAKNIQYF. The CDR3 DNA sequence: TGTGCCACCAGTGGAGGGTTGGCCAAAAACATTCAGTACTTC.

This chain joins TRBV2 and TRBJ1-5; 9 bases are a match to TRBD1. In germline, CDR1 is SNHLY, CDR2 FYNNEI. The CDR3 sequence is 14 residues long. J lost 4 bases, V lost 6 bases, and 4 bases had no gene match. In nucleotides, the CDR3 is TGTGCCAGCAGCAAACAGGGGGCTAATCAGCCCCAGCATTTT. Translated: CASSKQGANQPQHF.

The chain recombines TRBV6-5 with TRBJ1-1; 7 positions match TRBD1. Per the germline V gene, CDR1 is MNHEY and CDR2 is SVGAGI. CDR3 length: 14 amino acids. V dropped 2 bases and J dropped 1; count of bases not matched to a gene: 1. The CDR3 DNA is TGTGCCAGCAGTTACCGGGACAGGAACACTGAAGCTTTCTTT. This codes for CASSYRDRNTEAFF.

This chain joins TRBV5-1 and TRBJ2-5, with D perhaps matching TRBD2 (5 bases). The germline V gene has CDR1 SGHRS and CDR2 YFSETQ. CDR3 size: 17 residues. V gave up 1 base and J gave up 1 base, with 17 bases separating them. Here the CDR3 reads CASSLRSGSWAQETQYF. The CDR3 DNA is TGCGCCAGCAGCTTGAGGTCGGGGAGTTGGGCCCAAGAGACCCAGTACTTC.

The rearrangement links TRBV7-2 to TRBJ2-7, with TRBD1 identical over 8 bases. The ends lost 5 bases at V and 2 bases at J; junction bases unmatched: 2. CDR1 SGHTA and CDR2 FQGNSA come from the germline V gene. There are 13 residues in the CDR3. CDR3 amino acids: CASSAGGPYEQYF. In DNA form, the CDR3 reads TGTGCCAGCAGCGCAGGGGGCCCCTACGAGCAGTACTTC.

Sample share makes this clonotype medium-sized. The chain employs TRBV20-1 and TRBJ2-3; D perhaps matches TRBD2 (5 bases). This CDR3 has 16 amino acids. The V end was cut by 3 bases, the J end by 0 bases, with 16 bases between. The germline gives CDR1 DFQATT, CDR2 SNEGSKA (reference sequence). The CDR3 loop reads CSASLRATTSTDTQYF. The CDR3 bases are TGCAGTGCTAGTTTAAGGGCGACTACTAGCACAGATACGCAGTATTTT.

This clonotype was observed many times. The chain uses TRBV20-1 and TRBJ2-4, with 12 bases that match TRBD2. Germline loops: CDR1 DFQATT, CDR2 SNEGSKA (reference sequence). The V gene end was trimmed by 0 bases and the J gene end by 0 bases; junction bases not matched to a gene: 9. This CDR3 contains 19 residues. CDR3 protein: CSARDFSSGGAQAKNIQYF. CDR3 DNA: TGCAGTGCTAGAGATTTCTCTAGCGGGGGGGCCCAAGCCAAAAACATTCAGTACTTC.

This clonotype was seen at least ten times. V usage is TRBV5-1 and J usage is TRBJ2-3; 8 bases are a match to TRBD1. V lost 2 bases and J lost 0; bases outside the gene matches: 2. Germline values: CDR1 SGHRS, CDR2 YFSETQ. The CDR3 consists of 15 residues. The CDR3 DNA reads TGCGCCAGCAGCTTACGGACAGGGAGCACAGATACGCAGTATTTT. This gives the protein CASSLRTGSTDTQYF.

This clonotype was detected only a few times. This chain joins TRBV9 and TRBJ1-2; 8 bases are a match to TRBD1. This CDR3 has 16 residues. In germline, CDR1 is SGDLS, CDR2 YYNGEE. The V segment lost 4 bases and the J segment 4 bases; nucleotides outside the gene matches: 12. In nucleotides, the CDR3 is TGTGCCAGCAGCCCACACCCGGACAGGGAACCCTATGGCTACACCTTC. Translation: CASSPHPDREPYGYTF.

There are a few counts of this clonotype. Its ends do not fully match the called genes, so a read error is possible. V gene TRBV15 combines with J gene TRBJ1-5, with D possibly being TRBD1 (6 bases). Germline V gene data show CDR1 as LNHNV and CDR2 as YYDKDF (reference sequence). The CDR3 has 15 residues. In DNA form, the CDR3 reads TGTGCCACCAGCAGAGTACGTGGGGGCAATCAGCCCCAGAATTTT. Translating gives CATSRVRGGNQPQNF.

In this sample, this clonotype turned up many times. The chain combines TRBV2 with TRBJ1-2; 9 bases line up with TRBD1. The V gene's germline CDR1 is SNHLY and CDR2 FYNNEI. The CDR3 is 10 residues long. V lost 8 bases and J lost 9; bases outside the gene matches: 1. CDR3 sequence: CASGQGSYTF. CDR3 coding DNA: TGTGCCAGCGGACAGGGGAGCTACACCTTC.

This clonotype was observed many times. The junction shows a germline mismatch at one end, possibly a read error. This chain joins TRBV12-3 or TRBV12-4 and TRBJ2-7, with D possibly being TRBD1 (5 bases). The CDR3 runs 11 residues. The CDR3 bases are TGTGCCAGCAGTTTAGGGGGCGGTATCAACTTC. This codes for CASSLGGGINF.

This clonotype was counted many times. This chain connects TRBV6-6 to TRBJ2-5; D not certain. The V and J ends lost 0 bases and 4 bases respectively, with 9 bases between them. This CDR3 spans 14 amino acids. The V gene's germline CDR1 is MNHNY and CDR2 SVGAGI (reference sequence). The chain's CDR3 is CASSYSASRETQYF. Written as DNA, the CDR3 is TGTGCCAGCAGTTACTCGGCCAGCCGAGAGACCCAGTACTTC.

This clonotype was seen ten or more times. The CDR3 loop is CASSSRDGVTNYGYTF. CDR3 DNA sequence: TGTGCCAGCAGCTCTCGGGACGGAGTAACTAACTATGGCTACACCTTC. The rearrangement uses TRBV7-9 and TRBJ1-2, with D perhaps TRBD1 (5 bases). There are 16 residues in the CDR3. Trimming left V 4 bases short and J 0 bases short, with 15 bases between. Per the germline V gene, CDR1 is SEHNR and CDR2 is FQNEAQ (reference sequence).

This clonotype was seen many times. The J gene is TRBJ2-3, the V gene TRBV15; D is uncertain. Germline V gives CDR1 LNHNV, CDR2 YYDKDF (reference sequence). The germline V and J ends were trimmed by 1 base and 0 bases, with 5 bases remaining between them. The CDR3 runs 14 residues. The CDR3 region has the DNA TGTGCCACCAGCAGAGCGGACAGCACAGATACGCAGTATTTT. Its protein is CATSRADSTDTQYF.

The table lists this clonotype with many counts. This chain joins TRBV6-6 and TRBJ1-1; 8 bases fit TRBD1. CDR1 and CDR2 (germline): MNHNY, SVGAGI (reference sequence). Losses at the gene ends were 5 bases for V and 3 bases for J; bases not matched to a gene: 5. The CDR3 consists of 14 residues. CDR3 DNA sequence: TGTGCCAGCAGTGGGACAGGTCCGGACACTGAAGCTTTCTTT. It encodes CASSGTGPDTEAFF.